Given below is one T cell receptor beta chain in context. Trimming removed 8 bases at V and 6 bases at J, with 17 bases between. Germline lookup yields CDR1 SNHLY and CDR2 FYNNEI. CDR3 length equals 14 residues. This entry belongs to a study of blood T cell repertoires in COVID-19. Study context: Material from acute and convalescent COVID-19 was sourced from the United States, Italy and Spain. Sources were T cells, B-cell-depleted T cells, or PBMCs; the material itself was cDNA or gDNA.

Original processing methods: The authors estimated nucleated cell counts from reference gene primer amplification. Data came from immunoSEQ multiplex PCR; TCRdb stores just in-frame clones and leaves some out. V, J and clone size are those of that table, while D and trimming were read from the DNA. The table records more than 65,000 clones, roughly 80% of them present only once. The chain combines TRBV2 with TRBJ2-1; maybe TRBD2 (6 bases). This TCR was recovered from a woman aged 70 to 79 with acute or convalescent COVID-19. The sequenced material came from peripheral blood. CDR3 bases: TGTGCCAGCGGGGGGACCCGCGGATCCAATGAGCAGTTCTTC. It codes for CASGGTRGSNEQFF. The entire variable domain, with the rest obtained from reference TRBV2 and TRBJ2-1, is as follows: EPEVTQTPSHQVTQMGQEVILRCVPISNHLYFYWYRQILGQKVEFLVSFYNNEISEKSEIFDDQFSVERPDGSNFTLKIRSTKLEDSAMYFCASGGTRGSNEQFFGPGTRLTVL.